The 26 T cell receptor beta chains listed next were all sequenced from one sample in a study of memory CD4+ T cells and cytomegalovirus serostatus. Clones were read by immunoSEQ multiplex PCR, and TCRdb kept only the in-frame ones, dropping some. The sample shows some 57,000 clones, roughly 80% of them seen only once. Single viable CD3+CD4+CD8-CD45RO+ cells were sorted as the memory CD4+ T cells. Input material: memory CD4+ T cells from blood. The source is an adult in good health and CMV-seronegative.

CDR3 nucleotide sequence: TGTGCCAGCAGCCATAGAGAGGGGGTTACGCAGTATTTT. Amino acid sequence: CASSHREGVTQYF. The chain recombines TRBV7-8 with TRBJ2-3, with a tentative D call TRBD1 (6 bases). Germline CDR1 SGHVS, CDR2 FQNEAQ. This CDR3 contains 13 residues. Trimming shortened V by 5 bases and J by 8 bases, and 14 bases separated the two germline ends.

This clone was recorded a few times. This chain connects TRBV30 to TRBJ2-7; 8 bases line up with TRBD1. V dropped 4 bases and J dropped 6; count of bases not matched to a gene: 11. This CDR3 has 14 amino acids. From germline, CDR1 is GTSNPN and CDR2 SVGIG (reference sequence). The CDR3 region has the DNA TGTGCCTGGACTGGACAGGGTAAAATCTCCGAGCAGTACTTC. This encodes CAWTGQGKISEQYF.

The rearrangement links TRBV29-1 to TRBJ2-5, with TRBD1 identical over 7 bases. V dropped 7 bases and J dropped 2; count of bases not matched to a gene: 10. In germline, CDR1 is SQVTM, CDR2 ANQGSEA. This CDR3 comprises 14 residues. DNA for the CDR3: TGCAGCGCCGGCAGGAGGACAGGACAAGAGACCCAGTACTTC. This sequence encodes CSAGRRTGQETQYF.

The CDR3 sequence: CASTNPTGRSSYGYTF. Here the CDR3 DNA reads TGTGCCAGCACCAACCCAACAGGGAGGTCTAGCTATGGCTACACCTTC. V gene TRBV7-8 combines with J gene TRBJ1-2; TRBD1 is a possible D gene (6 bases). The CDR3 is made up of 16 amino acids. The germline gives CDR1 SGHVS, CDR2 FQNEAQ. The V gene lost 7 bases and the J gene lost 4 bases, with 22 bases spanning the gap.

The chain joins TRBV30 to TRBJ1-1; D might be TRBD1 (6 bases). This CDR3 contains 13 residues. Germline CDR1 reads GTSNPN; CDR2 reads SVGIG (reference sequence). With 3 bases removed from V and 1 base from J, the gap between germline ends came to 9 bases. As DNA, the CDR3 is TGTGCCTGGAGGCAGGGGACGAACACTGAAGCTTTCTTT. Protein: CAWRQGTNTEAFF.

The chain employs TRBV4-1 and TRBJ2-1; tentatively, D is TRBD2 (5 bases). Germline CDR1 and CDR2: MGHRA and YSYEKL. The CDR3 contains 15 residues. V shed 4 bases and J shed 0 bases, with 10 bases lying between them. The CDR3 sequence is CASSLSDSSYNEQFF. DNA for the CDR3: TGCGCCAGCAGCCTTAGCGACTCCTCCTACAATGAGCAGTTCTTC.

The CDR3 sequence: CASTKGQGTPGELFF. CDR3 nucleotides: TGCGCCAGCACCAAAGGACAGGGAACCCCCGGGGAGCTGTTTTTT. The gene calls are TRBV4-1 and TRBJ2-2; the match to TRBD1 covers 8 bases. The germline V gene encodes CDR1 MGHRA and CDR2 YSYEKL. The CDR3 extends over 15 amino acids. V was pared by 7 bases and J by 6 bases, with 10 bases of the junction left unmatched.

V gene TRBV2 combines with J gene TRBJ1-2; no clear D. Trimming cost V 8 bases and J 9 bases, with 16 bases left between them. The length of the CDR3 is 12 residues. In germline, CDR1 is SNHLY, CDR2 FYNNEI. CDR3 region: CASFTGFDRYTF. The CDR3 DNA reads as TGTGCCAGCTTCACGGGATTTGATCGCTACACCTTC.

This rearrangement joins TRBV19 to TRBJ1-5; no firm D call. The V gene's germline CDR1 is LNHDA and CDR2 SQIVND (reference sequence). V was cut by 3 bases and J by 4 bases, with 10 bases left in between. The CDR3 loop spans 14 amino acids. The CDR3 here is CASSIHGQNQPQHF. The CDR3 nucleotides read TGTGCCAGTAGTATTCATGGGCAGAATCAGCCCCAGCATTTT.

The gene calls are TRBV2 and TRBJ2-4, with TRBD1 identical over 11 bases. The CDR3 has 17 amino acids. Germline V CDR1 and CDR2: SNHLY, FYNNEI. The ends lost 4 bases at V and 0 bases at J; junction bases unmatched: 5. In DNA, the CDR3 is TGTGCCAGCAGTGCCAGGGACAGGGGGTTAGCCAAAAACATTCAGTACTTC. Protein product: CASSARDRGLAKNIQYF.

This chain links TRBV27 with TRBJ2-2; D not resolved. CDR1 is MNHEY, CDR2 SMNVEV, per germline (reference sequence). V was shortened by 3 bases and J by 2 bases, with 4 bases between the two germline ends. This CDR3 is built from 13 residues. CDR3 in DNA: TGTGCCAGCAGTTTTCCTAACACCGGGGAGCTGTTTTTT. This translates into CASSFPNTGELFF.

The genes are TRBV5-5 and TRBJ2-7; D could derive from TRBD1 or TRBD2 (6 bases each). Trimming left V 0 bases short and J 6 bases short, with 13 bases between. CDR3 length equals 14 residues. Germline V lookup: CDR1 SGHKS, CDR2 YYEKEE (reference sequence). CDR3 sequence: CASSLGGGLREQYF. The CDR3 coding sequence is TGTGCCAGCAGCTTGGGTGGGGGGCTGCGCGAGCAGTACTTC.

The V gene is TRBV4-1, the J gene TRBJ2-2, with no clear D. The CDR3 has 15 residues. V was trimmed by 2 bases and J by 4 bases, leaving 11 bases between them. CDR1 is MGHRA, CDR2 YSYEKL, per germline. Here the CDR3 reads CASSQTSRGTGELFF. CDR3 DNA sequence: TGCGCCAGCAGCCAAACATCCCGAGGCACCGGGGAGCTGTTTTTT.

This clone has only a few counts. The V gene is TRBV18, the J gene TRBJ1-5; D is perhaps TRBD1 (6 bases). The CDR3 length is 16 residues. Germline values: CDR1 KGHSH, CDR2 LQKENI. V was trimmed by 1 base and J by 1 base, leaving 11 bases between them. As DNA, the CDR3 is TGTGCCAGCTCACCACGGGACAACCTAAGCAATCAGCCCCAGCATTTT. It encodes CASSPRDNLSNQPQHF.

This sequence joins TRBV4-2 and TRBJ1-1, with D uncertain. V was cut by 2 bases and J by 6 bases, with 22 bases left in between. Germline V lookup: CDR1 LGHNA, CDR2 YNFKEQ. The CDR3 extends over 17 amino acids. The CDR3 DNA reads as TGTGCCAGCAGCCAAAGCTTAGATGTACTAGGTCGGGCTGAAGCTTTCTTT. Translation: CASSQSLDVLGRAEAFF.

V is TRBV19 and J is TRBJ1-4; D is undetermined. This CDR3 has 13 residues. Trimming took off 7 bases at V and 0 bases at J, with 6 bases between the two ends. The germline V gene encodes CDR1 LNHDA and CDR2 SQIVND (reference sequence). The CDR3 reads CASTPTTNEKLFF. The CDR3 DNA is TGTGCCAGTACCCCTACAACTAATGAAAAACTGTTTTTT. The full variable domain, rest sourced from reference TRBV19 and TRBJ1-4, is DGGITQSPKYLFRKEGQNVTLSCEQNLNHDAMYWYRQDPGQGLRLIYYSQIVNDFQKGDIAEGYSVSREKKESFPLTVTSAQKNPTAFYLCASTPTTNEKLFFGSGTQLSVL.

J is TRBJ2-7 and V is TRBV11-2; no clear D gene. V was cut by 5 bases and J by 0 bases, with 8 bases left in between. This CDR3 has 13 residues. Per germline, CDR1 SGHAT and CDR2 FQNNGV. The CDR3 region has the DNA TGTGCCAGCAGCCGGACGAACTCCTACGAGCAGTACTTC. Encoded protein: CASSRTNSYEQYF.

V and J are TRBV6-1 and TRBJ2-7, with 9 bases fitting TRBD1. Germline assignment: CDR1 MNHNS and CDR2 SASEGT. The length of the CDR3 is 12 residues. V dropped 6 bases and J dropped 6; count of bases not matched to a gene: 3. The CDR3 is CASRATGGEQYF. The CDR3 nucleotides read TGTGCCAGCAGAGCGACAGGGGGCGAGCAGTACTTC.

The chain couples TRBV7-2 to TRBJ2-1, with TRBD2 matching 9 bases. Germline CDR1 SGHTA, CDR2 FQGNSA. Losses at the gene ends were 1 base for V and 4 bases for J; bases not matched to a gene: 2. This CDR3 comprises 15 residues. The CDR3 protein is CASSLGLAAYNEQFF. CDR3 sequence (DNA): TGTGCCAGCAGCTTAGGACTAGCGGCTTACAATGAGCAGTTCTTC.

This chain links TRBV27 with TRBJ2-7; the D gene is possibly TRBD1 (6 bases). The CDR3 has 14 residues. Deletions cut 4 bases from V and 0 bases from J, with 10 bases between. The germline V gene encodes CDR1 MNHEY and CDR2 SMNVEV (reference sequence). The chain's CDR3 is CASSSDRFSYEQYF. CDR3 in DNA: TGTGCCAGCAGTTCTGACAGGTTCTCCTACGAGCAGTACTTC.

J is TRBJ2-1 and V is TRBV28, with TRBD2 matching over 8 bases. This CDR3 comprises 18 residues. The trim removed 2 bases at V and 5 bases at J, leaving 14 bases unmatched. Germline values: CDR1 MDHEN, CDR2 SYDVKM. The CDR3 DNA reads TGTGCCAGCAGTTTAATCCGGATTCGGCGGGGGGTCGACAATGAGCAGTTCTTC. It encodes CASSLIRIRRGVDNEQFF.

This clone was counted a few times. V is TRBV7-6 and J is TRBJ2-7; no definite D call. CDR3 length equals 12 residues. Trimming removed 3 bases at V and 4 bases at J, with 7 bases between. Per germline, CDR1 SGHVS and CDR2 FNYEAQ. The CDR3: CASSFQGYEQYF. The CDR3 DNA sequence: TGTGCCAGCAGCTTTCAAGGATACGAGCAGTACTTC.

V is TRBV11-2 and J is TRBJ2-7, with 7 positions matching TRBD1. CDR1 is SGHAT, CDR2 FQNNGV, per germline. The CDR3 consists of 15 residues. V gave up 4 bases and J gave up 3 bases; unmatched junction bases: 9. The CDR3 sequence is CASSSPIRDSYEQYF. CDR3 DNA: TGTGCCAGCAGCTCTCCCATCCGGGACAGCTACGAGCAGTACTTC.

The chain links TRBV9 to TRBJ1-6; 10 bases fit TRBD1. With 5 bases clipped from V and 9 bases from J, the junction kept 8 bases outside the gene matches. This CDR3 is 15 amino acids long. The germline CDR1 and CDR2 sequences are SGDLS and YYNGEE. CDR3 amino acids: CASSSSGTGVSPLHF. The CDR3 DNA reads TGTGCCAGCAGTTCTTCAGGGACAGGGGTTTCACCCCTCCACTTT.

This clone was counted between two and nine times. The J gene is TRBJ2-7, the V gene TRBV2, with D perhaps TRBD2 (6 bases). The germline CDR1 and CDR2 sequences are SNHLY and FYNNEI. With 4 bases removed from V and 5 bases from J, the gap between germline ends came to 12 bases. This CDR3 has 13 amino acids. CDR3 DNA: TGTGCCAGCAGTGGACTAGTTATCCACGAGCAGTACTTC. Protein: CASSGLVIHEQYF.

Here the CDR3 reads CASSRWGNEQFF. The CDR3 coding sequence is TGTGCCAGCAGCCGGTGGGGGAATGAGCAGTTCTTC. The V call is TRBV14, the J call TRBJ2-1; D is perhaps TRBD1 or TRBD2 (5 bases each). V lost 4 bases, J lost 7 bases, and 8 bases lay in between. Looked up from germline, CDR1 is SGHDN and CDR2 is FVKESK. The CDR3 is made up of 12 amino acids.